One sample yielded the 19 T cell receptor beta chains listed below, sequenced in a study of T-cell reconstitution after alpha-beta-depleted transplantation in children. Preparation of the TCRbeta library involved a method that used unique molecular identifiers. TCRdb reprocessed the PCR reads with MiXCR, giving one entry per CDR3 protein. Of some 590,000 distinct CDR3 sequences in the sample, approximately 10% were seen once. Sequencing used PBMCs from the stem cell graft donor, obtained from the stem cell graft. These receptors were taken from a human donor who donated a stem cell graft to a child with acute myeloid leukemia.

This clonotype was detected many times. The J gene is TRBJ2-3, the V gene TRBV20-1; D is uncertain. V lost 1 base, J lost 2 bases, and 7 bases lay in between. Per germline, CDR1 DFQATT and CDR2 SNEGSKA (reference sequence). The CDR3 totals 13 residues. CDR3 sequence reads: CSARATPTDTQYF. The CDR3 DNA reads TGCAGTGCTAGAGCAACCCCCACAGATACGCAGTATTTT.

The chain carries TRBV12-3 or TRBV12-4 and TRBJ2-3; TRBD2 matches at 16 bases. The CDR3 sequence is 21 residues long. The V gene end was trimmed by 4 bases and the J gene end by 2 bases; junction bases not matched to a gene: 15. The DNA of the CDR3 is TGTGCCAGCAGTTCCGTTCCCGGGACTAGCGGGAGGGCCGAGTTCACAGATACGCAGTATTTT. Protein product: CASSSVPGTSGRAEFTDTQYF.

This chain links TRBV12-3 or TRBV12-4 with TRBJ2-3, with 8 bases lining up with TRBD1. V shed 4 bases and J 0 bases; nucleotides not matched to a gene: 3. The CDR3 sequence is 15 residues long. The CDR3 is CASSWDRPSTDTQYF. The CDR3 DNA is TGTGCCAGCAGTTGGGACAGGCCGAGCACAGATACGCAGTATTTT.

The genes are TRBV20-1 and TRBJ2-3; D is ambiguous. Germline loops: CDR1 DFQATT, CDR2 SNEGSKA (reference sequence). V lost 3 bases to trimming and J lost 4 bases, with 14 bases between them. The CDR3 runs 14 residues. The CDR3 DNA is TGCAGTGCTAGGGGTGGAGTAGACCCAGATACGCAGTATTTT. Translating gives CSARGGVDPDTQYF.

In this sample, this clonotype turned up many times. This rearrangement joins TRBV27 to TRBJ2-1; D is perhaps TRBD1 (5 bases). The V gene lost 2 bases and the J gene lost 5 bases, with 22 bases spanning the gap. The CDR3 spans 18 residues. Germline CDR1 MNHEY, CDR2 SMNVEV (reference sequence). Here the CDR3 DNA reads TGTGCCAGCAGTTTAAGGGGCCTTGGTTTAGGCCGGAACAATGAGCAGTTCTTC. This codes for CASSLRGLGLGRNNEQFF.

The table lists this clonotype with many counts. The chain employs TRBV3-1 and TRBJ2-7; possibly TRBD2 for D (6 bases). The germline CDR1 and CDR2 sequences are LGHDT and YNNKEL (reference sequence). Trimming pared 0 bases from V and 3 bases from J, leaving 6 bases between. The CDR3 consists of 13 residues. This CDR3 reads CASSQEGGYEQYF. CDR3 nucleotides: TGTGCCAGCAGCCAAGAGGGAGGCTACGAGCAGTACTTC.

This clonotype was found a few times. The chain employs TRBV3-1 and TRBJ2-7; TRBD2 aligns across 8 bases. Germline-derived CDR1 and CDR2 are LGHDT and YNNKEL (reference sequence). The CDR3 totals 14 residues. After removal of 5 bases from V and 3 bases from J, the junction contained 6 bases not matched to a gene. DNA of the CDR3: TGTGCCAGCAGCGGCTCCGGGACTAGCTACGAGCAGTACTTC. Translated: CASSGSGTSYEQYF.

This clonotype appeared a few times. The chain uses TRBV7-2 and TRBJ2-2; a possible D gene is TRBD2 (6 bases). The CDR3 covers 15 residues. V was cut by 8 bases and J by 1 base, with 14 bases left in between. Germline loops: CDR1 SGHTA, CDR2 FQGNSA. The CDR3 sequence: CASLVGSRNTGELFF. The CDR3 bases are TGTGCCAGCCTGGTCGGGAGCAGGAACACCGGGGAGCTGTTTTTT.

This clonotype was observed a handful of times. This chain joins TRBV12-3 or TRBV12-4 and TRBJ2-3; unclear D gene. This CDR3 has 11 amino acids. Between the trimmed V and J ends, which lost 4 bases and 7 bases, there was a span of 6 bases. The DNA for the CDR3 is TGTGCCAGCAGTTACATTAATACGCAGTATTTT. Its protein product is CASSYINTQYF.

The V call is TRBV7-6, the J call TRBJ2-7, with TRBD2 identical over 9 bases. This CDR3 contains 18 residues. V was clipped by 1 base and J by 0 bases; unmatched bases: 10. From germline, CDR1 is SGHVS and CDR2 FNYEAQ. The CDR3 bases are TGTGCCAGCAGCTTAGTAGCCCGGAGCGGGAGGAGCTCCTACGAGCAGTACTTC. Translating gives CASSLVARSGRSSYEQYF.

A remark on this clonotype: Being one base from a much bigger clone, this may be a read error. V usage is TRBV6-6 and J usage is TRBJ2-7; D is unresolved. The CDR3 consists of 11 residues. CDR1 is MNHNY, CDR2 SVGAGI, per germline (reference sequence). Written as DNA, the CDR3 is TGTGCCGGCAGTTTAGTGAACGAGCAGTACTTC. This translates into CAGSLVNEQYF.

The chain carries TRBV7-2 and TRBJ2-7, with 12 bases lining up with TRBD2. With 4 bases clipped from V and 3 bases from J, the junction kept 7 bases outside the gene matches. The CDR3 has 16 amino acids. From germline, CDR1 is SGHTA and CDR2 FQGNSA. The CDR3, as DNA: TGTGCCAGCAGCTCGGCTGGGACTAGCGGGCGCTACGAGCAGTACTTC. This translates into CASSSAGTSGRYEQYF.

The sample holds a few counts of this clonotype. The V call is TRBV29-1, the J call TRBJ2-7; 11 bases are shared with TRBD1. The CDR3 contains 13 residues. Germline assignment: CDR1 SQVTM and CDR2 ANQGSEA. The junction had 5 bases not matched to a gene; V was cut back by 6 bases and J by 4 bases. The CDR3 coding sequence is TGCAGCGTGCCCGGACAGGGGGCTTACGAGCAGTACTTC. This gives the protein CSVPGQGAYEQYF.

This clonotype was detected ten times or more. The chain combines TRBV4-2 with TRBJ2-1, with 7 nucleotides matching TRBD1. V shed 2 bases and J 7 bases; nucleotides not matched to a gene: 8. The germline CDR1 and CDR2 sequences are LGHNA and YNFKEQ. This CDR3 is built from 15 residues. The CDR3: CASSQRGQERNEQFF. The CDR3 DNA is TGTGCCAGCAGCCAACGAGGACAGGAGAGGAATGAGCAGTTCTTC.

This clonotype was detected ten times or more. The genes are TRBV11-2 and TRBJ2-5, with a tentative D call TRBD1 (6 bases). This CDR3 comprises 13 residues. Germline V gene data show CDR1 as SGHAT and CDR2 as FQNNGV. Between the trimmed V and J ends, which lost 1 base and 5 bases, there was a span of 8 bases. The CDR3 region has the DNA TGTGCCAGCAGCTTAGCAGGGGCGGAGACCCAGTACTTC. Translation: CASSLAGAETQYF. The whole variable domain, remainder taken from reference TRBV11-2 and TRBJ2-5, is EAGVAQSPRYKIIEKRQSVAFWCNPISGHATLYWYQQILGQGPKLLIQFQNNGVVDDSQLPKDRFSAERLKGVDSTLKIQPAKLEDSAVYLCASSLAGAETQYFGPGTRLLVL.

J is TRBJ2-3 and V is TRBV20-1; 9 bases agree with TRBD2. The trim removed 7 bases at V and 3 bases at J, leaving 11 bases unmatched. The CDR3 runs to 15 residues. Germline CDR1 reads DFQATT; CDR2 reads SNEGSKA (reference sequence). CDR3 amino acids: CSGLHSGSGTDTQYF. The CDR3 DNA is TGCAGTGGCCTGCATAGCGGGAGTGGTACAGATACGCAGTATTTT.

The V call is TRBV29-1, the J call TRBJ2-7; TRBD2 might be the D (6 bases). Germline loops: CDR1 SQVTM, CDR2 ANQGSEA. The V gene lost 7 bases and the J gene lost 1 base, with 14 bases spanning the gap. CDR3 size: 13 residues. CDR3 in DNA: TGCAGCGCCGTGGGACTGGCTTCCTACGAGCAGTACTTC. Translation gives CSAVGLASYEQYF.

In this sample, this clonotype turned up many times. The chain combines TRBV20-1 with TRBJ2-7; tentative D call: TRBD1 (6 bases). From germline, CDR1 is DFQATT and CDR2 SNEGSKA (reference sequence). The CDR3 sequence is 15 residues long. The germline V and J ends were trimmed by 0 bases and 2 bases, with 14 bases remaining between them. The CDR3 nucleotides read TGCAGTGCTAGAGACGCCGGGACAAAAGCCTACGAGCAGTACTTC. This gives the protein CSARDAGTKAYEQYF.

This clonotype was found a few times. This rearrangement joins TRBV28 to TRBJ2-1; D perhaps matches TRBD2 (5 bases). CDR1 is MDHEN, CDR2 SYDVKM, per germline. The V gene lost 9 bases and the J gene lost 8 bases, with 17 bases spanning the gap. The CDR3 spans 13 residues. For the CDR3, the DNA is TGTGCCAGTCAACGGGCTAGCTTGGATGAGCAGTTCTTC. Amino acids: CASQRASLDEQFF. Variable domain in full (rest from reference TRBV28 and TRBJ2-1): DVKVTQSSRYLVKRTGEKVFLECVQDMDHENMFWYRQDPGLGLRLIYFSYDVKMKEKGDIPEGYSVSREKKERFSLILESASTNQTSMYLCASQRASLDEQFFGPGTRLTVL.